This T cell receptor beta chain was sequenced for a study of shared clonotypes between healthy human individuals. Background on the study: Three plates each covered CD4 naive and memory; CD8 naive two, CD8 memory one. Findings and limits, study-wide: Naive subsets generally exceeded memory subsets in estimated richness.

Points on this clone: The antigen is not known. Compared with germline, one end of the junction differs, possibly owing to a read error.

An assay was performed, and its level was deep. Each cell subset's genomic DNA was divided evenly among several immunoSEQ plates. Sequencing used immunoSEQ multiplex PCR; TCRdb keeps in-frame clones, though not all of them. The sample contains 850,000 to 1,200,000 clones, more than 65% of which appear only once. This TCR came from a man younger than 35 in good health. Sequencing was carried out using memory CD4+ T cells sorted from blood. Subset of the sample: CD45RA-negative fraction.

DNA for the CDR3: TGTGCCAGCAGAGAAGGACAGGGGGCTAGGTATGGCTACACCTTC. This translates into CASREGQGARYGYTF. The rearrangement uses TRBV6-1 and TRBJ1-2, with 11 bases identical to TRBD1. Germline CDR1 is MNHNS and CDR2 is SASEGT. This CDR3 contains 15 residues.